Following are 11 T cell receptor beta chains from one sample sequenced in a study of beta chain features in type 1 diabetes. Expressed TCRB transcripts were sequenced because the entire RNA isolate underwent reverse transcription. Repertoires were generated with immunoSEQ multiplex PCR, while TCRdb's copy carries only in-frame clones and drops some. Of roughly 400,000 clones in the sample, approximately 15% were seen once. Sequencing was done on a sample of naive CD4+ T cells from blood. The receptor set was obtained from a woman aged 18-35 years in good health.

This clone has more than one count but fewer than ten. The chain carries TRBV6-5 and TRBJ2-5; D is perhaps TRBD2 (6 bases). CDR3 length: 14 residues. Trimming stripped 4 bases from V and 4 bases from J, with 13 bases between. In germline, CDR1 is MNHEY, CDR2 SVGAGI. CDR3 sequence: CASSLNPGAETQYF. CDR3 sequence (DNA): TGTGCCAGCAGTTTAAATCCGGGAGCAGAGACCCAGTACTTC.

This chain links TRBV29-1 with TRBJ2-7; a possible D gene is TRBD1 (6 bases). The CDR3 totals 10 residues. The V gene lost 7 bases and the J gene lost 6 bases, with 10 bases spanning the gap. Looked up from germline, CDR1 is SQVTM and CDR2 is ANQGSEA. CDR3 sequence: CSAGDVEQYF. The CDR3 bases are TGCAGCGCAGGGGACGTCGAGCAGTACTTC.

V and J are TRBV18 and TRBJ2-7; a weak D match, TRBD1 (6 bases). The CDR3 contains 14 residues. Germline assignment: CDR1 KGHSH and CDR2 LQKENI. The V and J ends lost 2 bases and 4 bases respectively, with 12 bases between them. CDR3 DNA sequence: TGTGCCAGCTCACCAGCGGTTGGACAGTACGAGCAGTACTTC. It yields the protein CASSPAVGQYEQYF.

V is TRBV19 and J is TRBJ2-1, with 8 bases lining up with TRBD2. This CDR3 has 14 amino acids. V was clipped by 9 bases and J by 3 bases; unmatched bases: 7. Germline CDR1 LNHDA, CDR2 SQIVND (reference sequence). CDR3 residues: CASTSGTSYNEQFF. In DNA form, the CDR3 reads TGTGCCAGCACCTCCGGGACTAGCTACAATGAGCAGTTCTTC.

The CDR3: CASSAAGKPYGYTF. CDR3 sequence (DNA): TGTGCCAGCAGTGCGGCAGGGAAGCCCTATGGCTACACCTTC. The chain has TRBV2 and TRBJ1-2; maybe TRBD1 (5 bases). There are 14 residues in the CDR3. Germline values: CDR1 SNHLY, CDR2 FYNNEI. V was trimmed by 4 bases and J by 4 bases, leaving 13 bases between them.

The rearrangement links TRBV7-9 to TRBJ2-3; no firm D call. Deletions cut 3 bases from V and 2 bases from J, with 9 bases between. Germline CDR1 reads SEHNR; CDR2 reads FQNEAQ (reference sequence). The CDR3 covers 14 residues. This CDR3 is CASSFGSYTDTQYF. As DNA, the CDR3 is TGTGCCAGCAGCTTCGGGTCTTACACAGATACGCAGTATTTT.

The V and J genes are TRBV7-9 and TRBJ2-7, with D perhaps matching TRBD1 (5 bases). With 3 bases removed from V and 2 bases from J, the gap between germline ends came to 11 bases. Germline CDR1 is SEHNR and CDR2 is FQNEAQ (reference sequence). This CDR3 comprises 14 residues. This chain's CDR3 is CASSFGQGTYEQYF. As DNA, the CDR3 is TGTGCCAGCAGCTTTGGCCAGGGCACCTACGAGCAGTACTTC. Full variable domain (rest looked up from reference TRBV7-9 and TRBJ2-7): DTGVSQNPRHKITKRGQNVTFRCDPISEHNRLYWYRQTLGQGPEFLTYFQNEAQLEKSRLLSDRFSAERPKGSFSTLEIQRTEQGDSAMYLCASSFGQGTYEQYFGPGTRLTVT.

CDR3 sequence reads: CASSQVGTVPSEAFF. The CDR3 region has the DNA TGTGCCAGCAGCCAAGTAGGGACAGTCCCTTCTGAAGCTTTCTTT. The chain joins TRBV4-2 to TRBJ1-1; 7 bases map to TRBD1. Germline values: CDR1 LGHNA, CDR2 YNFKEQ. J was trimmed by 6 bases and V by 1 base; bases with no gene match: 8. The CDR3 has 15 residues.

V usage is TRBV7-8 and J usage is TRBJ1-3; 8 bases are a match to TRBD1. This CDR3 has 15 residues. Germline CDR1 and CDR2: SGHVS and FQNEAQ. J was trimmed by 3 bases and V by 5 bases; bases with no gene match: 6. This CDR3 is CASSPGGLGGNTIYF. The CDR3 DNA sequence: TGTGCCAGCAGCCCAGGGGGCTTGGGTGGAAACACCATATATTTT.

The gene calls are TRBV5-1 and TRBJ1-5, with 9 bases matching TRBD1. Trimming took 4 bases from V and 7 from J; bases not matched to a gene: 9. This CDR3 has 15 amino acids. Germline V gene data show CDR1 as SGHRS and CDR2 as YFSETQ. The CDR3: CASSPGQGSLQPQHF. Written as DNA, the CDR3 is TGCGCCAGCAGCCCGGGACAGGGTTCTTTGCAGCCCCAGCATTTT.

J is TRBJ2-6 and V is TRBV11-3; D perhaps matches TRBD1 (6 bases). CDR1 and CDR2 from the germline V gene are SGHNT and YENEEA. V was pared by 5 bases and J by 2 bases, with 10 bases between. The CDR3 is 15 amino acids. CDR3 sequence reads: CASSPRGAGANVLTF. CDR3 bases: TGTGCCAGCAGCCCCAGGGGAGCTGGGGCCAACGTCCTGACTTTC.